Detailed here is one TCR beta chain. The data originate from a study of T cell changes during pregnancy in multiple sclerosis. The CDR3 is made up of 13 amino acids. Trimming cost V 4 bases and J 6 bases, with 12 bases left between them. The germline V gene encodes CDR1 LNHNV and CDR2 YYDKDF (reference sequence). Here immunoSEQ multiplex PCR was the method, and the copy in TCRdb shows in-frame clones only, minus some. The sample lists 85,000 to 120,000 clones, less than 95% occurring once. The sample was peripheral blood, taken after pregnancy. The TCR was taken from a female donor with multiple sclerosis, enrolled in a pregnancy study. The chain is built from TRBV15 and TRBJ1-2; D is unclear. The CDR3 nucleotides read TGTGCCACCAGCATTGTGCGGGAAGATGGCTACACCTTC. Translated: CATSIVREDGYTF.